Given below is one T cell receptor beta chain in context. The antigen it recognizes is unknown. No quality values exist for individual bases; no much larger clone is one base distant. Other nucleotide sequences in the sample specify the same CDR3. All of the isolated RNA was reverse transcribed with the High Capacity cDNA Reverse Transcription Kit, so expressed TCRB transcripts were sequenced. Deep immunoSEQ sequencing was applied to naive, central memory and regulatory T cell samples, giving an average of around 3.4 million total reads per sample. Sorted cells were lysed in RLT buffer, and RNA was extracted using DNase-treated RNeasy Micro or Mini kits according to cell number. Each cell subset was processed on its own to prevent cross-contamination, while patient and healthy donor samples were processed together. Using the immunoSEQ multiplex PCR, TCRB sequences were amplified from cDNA into 87-bp fragments spanning the CDR3 region. Sequencing of the amplicons was done on the Illumina HiSeq platform. The paper's data handling went like this. Synthetic template baselines were used to correct PCR bias computationally, reads within Hamming distance 2 were collapsed, and singletons that could not be merged were discarded. Reads were aligned to IMGT to assign V, D and J genes, CDR3 length, and insertions or deletions at six rearrangement sites. Within each subset, clonotype counts were normalized to the number of sorted cells before true diversity and Gini coefficients were calculated with the tcR R package. The overlap coefficient, calculated on TCRB nucleotide sequences, was used to measure repertoire sharing. Out-of-frame TCRB sequences from naive cells were analyzed to stand in for the pre-selection repertoire. TCRdb mirrors the immuneACCESS table, restricted to in-frame sequences. Some clones are absent from its copies; in checked studies, under half trace to an unresolved V gene, and the reason for the others is unknown. V and J calls and clone size are those listed in that table; D and trimming were worked out from the DNA. Here the sample has some 270,000 clones; less than 15% occur a single time. The ten largest clones take up about 0.027% of the sample.

A single peripheral blood draw of about 120 mL on average was collected from each donor into heparinised tubes. Using a panel that included CD45RO, CCR7, CD25, CD127, CD95 and CD27, naive, central memory, regulatory and stem cell-like memory CD4+ T cells were sorted on a BD FACSAria II. Purity was above 95% for every sorted population. PBMCs were isolated right away by Lymphoprep density gradient centrifugation and were stained directly, without culture. To minimize batch effects, samples were stained and sorted in pairs, one healthy donor with one patient per experiment. This entry belongs to a study of beta chain features in type 1 diabetes listed by TCRdb under 2018. With regard to the full study: Mean age, gender distribution, total cell number and subset yield did not differ between patients and healthy donors. A total of about 100,000,000 sorted cells were examined across all samples, and RNA yield correlated strongly with the number of cells per subset. The study compared the TCRB repertoires of sorted circulating CD4+ T cell subsets in recently diagnosed type 1 diabetes patients with those in matched healthy donors. Regulatory and stem cell-like memory subsets were isolated from only 8 patients and about eight healthy donors, whereas naive and central memory subsets came from all 30 or so donors. Beyond this particular receptor, the publication reports: Because cDNA was sequenced instead of genomic DNA, highly expressing activated cells could be over-represented, though the groups showed no difference in activation or CD3 levels. Because small numbers of individuals were included in the HLA sub-analyses, any influence of HLA type on TCRB rearrangement was left unresolved. At VDJ recombination sites, patients with type 1 diabetes made fewer insertions and deleted more nucleotides, a pattern implying thymic rearrangement abnormalities. Shorter templates might have been favored by PCR, but patient and control samples were amplified and corrected together, so both groups would have been affected equally by any skew. In all four CD4+ subsets, TCRB CDR3 length was moderately but significantly shorter in type 1 diabetes patients. Naive, central memory and regulatory TCRB repertoires appeared more similar among patients than among healthy donors.

Clipping removes 6 bases from V and 7 bases from J, with 4 as the unmatched junction base count. CDR1 and CDR2 (MNHNY, SVGAGI) derive from the germline V gene (reference sequence). The CDR3 numbers 13 residues from cysteine through phenylalanine. Only CDR3 DNA is held: 39 bases, read in frame from base 1. The V and J segments used are TRBV6-6 and TRBJ2-7, and 12 bases in between align with TRBD2. Sequenced sample: naive CD4+ T cells from blood. Per the publication, the cell subset or site label means: true naive CD4+ T cells. The receptor was derived from a middle-aged woman in good health. The CDR3 is CASRLAGGPEQYF. At the DNA level, the sequence is TGTGCCAGCAGGCTAGCGGGGGGGCCGGAGCAGTACTTC.